A selection of T cell receptor beta chains follows, all from one sample in a study of identifying expanded T cells in peripheral blood. Sequencing was performed with immunoSEQ multiplex PCR; in TCRdb, only in-frame clones are kept and a portion is missing. The sample has 50,000 to 60,000 clones; 82% are singletons. Sequencing was done on a sample of blood. These receptors were collected from a person aged 18 to 70 in good health. Each CDR3 is given with its conserved first and last residue. The D gene is left open where the match is weak. The size of a clone is reported for some rows only, either as once, few or many, or as a class for expanded clones.

J gene,clone size,D gene,V gene,CDR3 protein,CDR3 DNA
TRBJ2-2,NA,NA,TRBV12-5,CASGLVRLWGTTGELFF,TGTGCTAGTGGTTTGGTACGTTTGTGGGGGACCACCGGGGAGCTGTTTTTT
TRBJ1-1,once,NA,TRBV19,CASTPILDGGTEAFF,TGTGCCAGCACTCCAATTCTGGACGGGGGCACTGAAGCTTTCTTT
TRBJ1-1,NA,TRBD1,TRBV6-5,CASSFATETGEAFF,TGTGCCAGCAGTTTCGCAACCGAGACAGGGGAAGCTTTCTTT
TRBJ1-2,NA,TRBD1,TRBV28,CASRGQLYGYTF,TGTGCCAGCAGGGGACAGCTCTATGGCTACACCTTC
TRBJ2-3,once,TRBD1,TRBV7-2,CASRKDRVSNTQYF,TGTGCCAGCAGGAAAGACAGGGTTTCAAATACGCAGTATTTT
TRBJ1-6,once,NA,TRBV6-5,CASSYSGRMGWTPLHF,TGTGCCAGCAGTTACTCGGGCAGAATGGGATGGACACCCCTCCACTTT
TRBJ2-5,NA,TRBD2,TRBV9,CASSARAGLGETQYF,TGTGCCAGCAGCGCCCGAGCGGGATTGGGGGAGACCCAGTACTTC
TRBJ2-2,once,NA,TRBV5-6,CASSLGRGRFANTGELFF,TGTGCCAGCAGCTTGGGGCGAGGGCGATTTGCGAACACCGGGGAGCTGTTTTTT
TRBJ2-1,NA,TRBD2,TRBV7-9,CASSLTSGRPYEQFF,TGTGCCAGCAGCCTGACTAGCGGGAGGCCCTATGAGCAGTTCTTC
TRBJ2-5,NA,TRBD2,TRBV18,CASSPLLAGGQETQYF,TGTGCCAGCTCACCACTTCTAGCGGGGGGGCAAGAGACCCAGTACTTC
TRBJ1-2,NA,NA,TRBV6-1,CASSLISSNYGYTF,TGTGCCAGCAGCCTAATTTCCAGCAACTATGGCTACACCTTC
TRBJ2-3,NA,NA,TRBV29-1,CSAINREPSTDTQYF,TGCAGCGCCATCAACAGGGAACCCTCCACAGATACGCAGTATTTT
TRBJ2-5,NA,NA,TRBV5-1,CASSRSVADKETQYF,TGCGCCAGCAGCCGGTCTGTAGCGGACAAAGAGACCCAGTACTTC
TRBJ2-5,NA,TRBD2,TRBV14,CASSQERAGGPRETQYF,TGTGCCAGCAGCCAAGAACGAGCGGGGGGGCCCCGGGAGACCCAGTACTTC
TRBJ2-3,NA,TRBD1,TRBV25-1,CASRDRDTDTQYF,TGTGCCAGCAGGGACAGGGACACAGATACGCAGTATTTT
TRBJ2-1,NA,TRBD2,TRBV4-2,CASSLSGGGSSYNEQFF,TGTGCCAGCAGCCTTAGCGGGGGGGGGAGCTCCTACAATGAGCAGTTCTTC
TRBJ2-7,NA,TRBD2,TRBV7-6,CASSSPGLAGVGYEQYF,TGTGCCAGCAGCTCTCCGGGACTAGCGGGAGTGGGCTACGAGCAGTACTTC
TRBJ2-5,NA,TRBD1,TRBV19,CASSIRQGHSQETQYF,TGTGCCAGTAGTATACGACAGGGGCATTCCCAAGAGACCCAGTACTTC
TRBJ2-2,NA,NA,TRBV18,CASSQVSGRTDTGELFF,TGTGCCAGCTCACAGGTCTCCGGTAGGACGGACACCGGGGAGCTGTTTTTT
TRBJ2-1,NA,TRBD2,TRBV18,CASSPSLAGGVYNEQFF,TGTGCCAGCTCACCATCCCTAGCGGGAGGGGTATACAATGAGCAGTTCTTC
TRBJ1-1,NA,NA,TRBV5-6,CASSFRSWTTEAFF,TGTGCCAGCAGCTTTAGAAGTTGGACCACTGAAGCTTTCTTT
TRBJ2-2,NA,NA,TRBV6-4,CASSEHLRDSYTGELFF,TGTGCCAGCAGTGAACACCTGCGGGACAGTTATACCGGGGAGCTGTTTTTT
TRBJ1-3,NA,NA,TRBV14,CASSPRISEGRGNTIYF,TGTGCCAGCAGCCCTAGAATCAGTGAGGGACGAGGAAACACCATATATTTT
TRBJ2-7,NA,NA,TRBV2,CASTGTSHPYEQYF,TGTGCCAGCACCGGGACCAGCCACCCCTACGAGCAGTACTTC
TRBJ2-1,NA,NA,TRBV10-1,CASSEVIGGPSSYNEQFF,TGCGCCAGCAGTGAGGTGATTGGGGGCCCAAGCTCCTACAATGAGCAGTTCTTC
TRBJ2-3,NA,TRBD1,TRBV4-1,CASSQTPGGGDTQYF,TGCGCCAGCAGCCAAACCCCAGGGGGTGGAGATACGCAGTATTTT
TRBJ1-5,NA,NA,TRBV19,CASSIGRSNQPQHF,TGTGCCAGTAGTATTGGGAGGAGCAATCAGCCCCAGCATTTT
TRBJ1-2,NA,NA,TRBV2,CASSERMVYGYTF,TGTGCCAGCAGTGAGCGTATGGTCTATGGCTACACCTTC
TRBJ2-3,once,NA,TRBV21-1,CASSKGMGGRTDTQYF,TGTGCCAGCAGCAAAGGGATGGGGGGCCGCACAGATACGCAGTATTTT
TRBJ1-1,NA,TRBD1,TRBV14,CASSQDATGENTEAFF,TGTGCCAGCAGCCAAGACGCGACAGGGGAGAACACTGAAGCTTTCTTT
TRBJ1-1,NA,NA,TRBV5-5,CASSFGLPNTEAFF,TGTGCCAGCAGCTTTGGGCTTCCCAACACTGAAGCTTTCTTT
TRBJ1-1,once,TRBD1,TRBV7-9,CASSRGTANTEAFF,TGTGCCAGCAGTCGTGGGACAGCGAACACTGAAGCTTTCTTT
TRBJ2-1,NA,NA,TRBV6-5,CASRSSKNSYNEQFF,TGTGCCAGCAGGTCTAGCAAGAACTCCTACAATGAGCAGTTCTTC
TRBJ2-4,few,TRBD2,TRBV7-2,CASRSPLASLQYF,TGTGCCAGCAGATCACCACTAGCGTCCCTTCAGTACTTC
TRBJ1-6,NA,NA,TRBV6-1,CASSGQSSYNSPLHF,TGTGCCAGCAGTGGGCAGAGCTCCTATAATTCACCCCTCCACTTT
TRBJ1-1,NA,TRBD1,TRBV5-6,CASSWTGTGAHTEAFF,TGTGCCAGCAGCTGGACCGGGACAGGGGCCCACACTGAAGCTTTCTTT
TRBJ2-1,NA,NA,TRBV10-2,CASSESVNEQFF,TGCGCCAGCAGTGAGTCCGTCAATGAGCAGTTCTTC
TRBJ1-1,NA,NA,TRBV27,CASSLWGSAGSTGTEAFF,TGTGCCAGCAGTTTATGGGGCTCGGCGGGGTCAACGGGCACTGAAGCTTTCTTT
TRBJ2-2,NA,NA,TRBV7-3,CASNTSYTGELFF,TGTGCCAGCAACACCAGTTACACCGGGGAGCTGTTTTTT
TRBJ2-5,NA,TRBD2,TRBV5-1,CASSRAGLAGEETQYF,TGCGCCAGCAGCCGAGCGGGACTAGCGGGAGAAGAGACCCAGTACTTC
TRBJ2-5,NA,NA,TRBV7-9,CASSLGTTSRETQYF,TGTGCCAGCAGCTTAGGGACTACCTCGAGGGAGACCCAGTACTTC
TRBJ2-7,NA,NA,TRBV2,CASSVSGVSYEQYF,TGTGCCAGCAGTGTTAGCGGCGTCTCCTACGAGCAGTACTTC
TRBJ2-2,NA,NA,TRBV30,CAWSVTAANTGELFF,TGTGCCTGGAGTGTTACAGCTGCGAACACCGGGGAGCTGTTTTTT
TRBJ2-1,NA,TRBD1,TRBV18,CASSQQGAGNEQFF,TGTGCCAGCTCACAACAGGGGGCAGGAAATGAGCAGTTCTTC
TRBJ2-1,few,TRBD1,TRBV7-7,CASSLDRGYYNEQFF,TGTGCCAGCAGTCTCGACAGGGGGTACTACAATGAGCAGTTCTTC
TRBJ2-2,once,NA,TRBV2,CASSTRRVTAGELFF,TGTGCCAGCAGTACCCGCAGGGTGACTGCCGGGGAGCTGTTTTTT
TRBJ2-7,few,NA,TRBV11-3,CASSLAAAESYEQYF,TGTGCCAGCAGCTTAGCGGCAGCCGAATCCTACGAGCAGTACTTC
TRBJ1-1,NA,NA,TRBV5-1,CASSLDRLVNTEAFF,TGCGCCAGCAGCTTGGATCGGTTGGTGAACACTGAAGCTTTCTTT
TRBJ2-3,NA,TRBD2,TRBV14,CASSQVRGVRTDTQYF,TGTGCCAGCAGCCAAGTGCGGGGGGTTCGCACAGATACGCAGTATTTT
TRBJ1-1,NA,NA,TRBV9,CASSPRTGMIGPSSTEAFF,TGTGCCAGCAGCCCCCGGACGGGTATGATTGGCCCCTCGAGCACTGAAGCTTTCTTT
TRBJ1-1,NA,NA,TRBV5-1,CASSLGPMNTEAFF,TGCGCCAGCAGCTTGGGTCCCATGAACACTGAAGCTTTCTTT
TRBJ2-5,few,NA,TRBV5-6,CASTMGSRSQETQYF,TGTGCCAGCACCATGGGGTCGAGGTCCCAAGAGACCCAGTACTTC
TRBJ2-2,few,NA,TRBV2,CASSELSSGELFF,TGTGCCAGCAGTGAACTGAGTTCCGGGGAGCTGTTTTTT
TRBJ2-1,NA,NA,TRBV10-2,CASSGTPTASSDEQFF,TGCGCCAGCAGTGGGACGCCCACGGCTAGTTCAGATGAGCAGTTCTTC
TRBJ1-1,NA,TRBD1,TRBV4-1,CASSQADRGNTEAFF,TGCGCCAGCAGCCAAGCCGACAGGGGAAATACTGAAGCTTTCTTT
TRBJ2-5,NA,NA,TRBV10-3,CATRGEKGETQYF,TGTGCCACCCGCGGGGAGAAGGGAGAGACCCAGTACTTC
TRBJ2-3,once,NA,TRBV18,CASSPRDTQYF,TGTGCCAGCTCACCACGGGATACGCAGTATTTT
TRBJ1-3,NA,NA,TRBV30,CAWSPGLNSGNTIYF,TGTGCCTGGAGCCCGGGACTGAACTCTGGAAACACCATATATTTT
TRBJ2-1,NA,NA,TRBV15,CATSRLAEQFF,TGTGCCACCAGCAGACTAGCGGAGCAGTTCTTC
TRBJ1-5,NA,NA,TRBV5-6,CASSVGSRPQHF,TGTGCCAGCAGCGTTGGGTCCAGGCCCCAGCATTTT